The source of this T cell receptor beta chain is a study of shared clonotypes between healthy human individuals. A remark on this clone: The target antigen is unknown.

Terminally differentiated effector memory CD45RA+ cells were excluded from the naive CD8 cells, which were CD45RO-negative and positively selected for CCR7. All donors qualified as healthy HIV-negative adults and had experienced no recent acute infections or vaccinations. Study-wide findings and caveats: The four-donor shared clonotypes exceeded non-shared clonotypes in generation probability, with non-shared ones scoring lower. Sequencing depth was expected to influence donor clonotype sharing. With few donors, the genetic and exposure-history diversity represented was limited.

Method: immunoSEQ multiplex PCR; TCRdb's copy keeps in-frame clones and lacks some. The sample gives approximately 2,000,000 clones, 90% to 95% of which show up once; under 2% is in the top ten. The receptor was isolated from a man aged 18 to 30 in good health. Some clones in this sample may be carry-over from other donors' samples. The source material was naive CD8+ T cells from PBMCs.

This CDR3 is CASSGEGGRFSTF. The DNA for the CDR3 is TGTGCCAGCAGTGGGGAGGGGGGCCGTTTTAGCACCTTC. The chain couples TRBV25-1 to TRBJ1-2, with D tentatively TRBD1 (6 bases). CDR1 is MGHDK and CDR2 is SYGVNS in the germline V gene. The CDR3 is made up of 13 amino acids. Trimming shortened V by 4 bases and J by 13 bases, and 19 bases separated the two germline ends.